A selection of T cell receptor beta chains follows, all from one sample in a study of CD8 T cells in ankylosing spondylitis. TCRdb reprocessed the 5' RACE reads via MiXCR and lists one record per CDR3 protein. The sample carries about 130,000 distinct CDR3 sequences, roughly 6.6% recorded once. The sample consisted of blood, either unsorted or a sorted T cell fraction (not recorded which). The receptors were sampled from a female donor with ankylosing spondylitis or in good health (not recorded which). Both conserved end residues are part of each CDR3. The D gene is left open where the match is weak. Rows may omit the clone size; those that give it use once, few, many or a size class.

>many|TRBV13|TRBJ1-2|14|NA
TGTGCCAGCAGCTTAAGCCGGGACCCCTATGGCTACACCTTC
CASSLSRDPYGYTF
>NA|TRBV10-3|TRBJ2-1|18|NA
TGTACCATCAGTTCCGAGACCGGGACTAGTCAGGGGGGGTATGAGCAGTTCTTC
CTISSETGTSQGGYEQFF
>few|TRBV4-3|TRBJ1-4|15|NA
TGCGCCAGCAGCCAAGATAGGCTTGATAATGAAAAACTGTTTTTT
CASSQDRLDNEKLFF
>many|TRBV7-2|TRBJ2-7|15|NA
TGTGCCAGCAGCTTAGGAACAGGCTTCACCTACGAGCAGTACTTC
CASSLGTGFTYEQYF
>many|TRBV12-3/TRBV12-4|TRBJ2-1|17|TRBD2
TGTGCCAGCAGTCCCTTCGCTAGCGGGGCATCCTACAATGAGCAGTTCTTC
CASSPFASGASYNEQFF
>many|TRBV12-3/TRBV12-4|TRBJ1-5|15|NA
TGTGCCAGCAGTCTGGGTGGGGGTAGTGTTCAGCCCCAGCATTTT
CASSLGGGSVQPQHF
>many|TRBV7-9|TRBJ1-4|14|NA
TGTGCCAGCAGCTTGGACAGTGGCAACGAAAAACTGTTTTTT
CASSLDSGNEKLFF
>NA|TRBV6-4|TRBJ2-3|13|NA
TGTGCCAGCAGTGACTCACAGGGTAGTACGCAGTATTTT
CASSDSQGSTQYF
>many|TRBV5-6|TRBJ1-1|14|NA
TGTGCCAGCAGCTTGGCCAGTTTGAACACTGAAGCTTTCTTT
CASSLASLNTEAFF
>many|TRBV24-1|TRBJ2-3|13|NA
TGTGCCACCAGTGACGCTGTAGGGGATACGCAGTATTTT
CATSDAVGDTQYF
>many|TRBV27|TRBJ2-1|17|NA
TGTGCCAGCAGTTTATCAGGGCAGGGTTTGGGGAGGAGTGAGCAGTTCTTC
CASSLSGQGLGRSEQFF
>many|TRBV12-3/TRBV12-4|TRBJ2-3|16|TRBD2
TGTGCCAGCAGTCCCCCCGTAGCGGGGCCCACAGATACGCAGTATTTT
CASSPPVAGPTDTQYF
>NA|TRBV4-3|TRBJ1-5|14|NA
TGCGCCAGCAGCCAAGATCCAGCGGTAGAGCCCCAGCATTTT
CASSQDPAVEPQHF
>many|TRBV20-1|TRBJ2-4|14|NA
TGCAGTGCATTCTCGGTGGGTCGGGAAAACATTCAGTACTTC
CSAFSVGRENIQYF
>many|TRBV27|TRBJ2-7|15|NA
TGTGCCAGCAGTTTAAGGGCAGGGTCCTTCTACGAGCAGTACTTC
CASSLRAGSFYEQYF
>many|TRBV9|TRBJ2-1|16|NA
TGTGCCAGCAGCGTAGAAGTGAAACCCTCAGGGGATGAGCAGTTCTTC
CASSVEVKPSGDEQFF
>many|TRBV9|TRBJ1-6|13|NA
TGTGCCAGCAGCCCAAACCTCTTGGCACCCCTCCACTTT
CASSPNLLAPLHF
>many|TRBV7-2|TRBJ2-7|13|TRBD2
TGTGCCAGCAGCGGGACTAGCGGGTGGGAGCAGTACTTC
CASSGTSGWEQYF
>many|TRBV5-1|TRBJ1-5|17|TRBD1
TGCGCCAGCAGCTTGGACGGGACAGGGGGTAGTGGACAGCCCCAGCATTTT
CASSLDGTGGSGQPQHF
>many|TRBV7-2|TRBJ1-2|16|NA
TGTGCCAGCAGCTTAGAGCCCGGGAGCTCGTTGGGAGGCTACACCTTC
CASSLEPGSSLGGYTF
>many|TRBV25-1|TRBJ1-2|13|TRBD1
TGTGCCAGCGGATTCGGGACAGATTATGGCTACACCTTC
CASGFGTDYGYTF
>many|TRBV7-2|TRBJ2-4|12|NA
TGTGCCAGCAGCTTCGGGTCAGGTATTCAGTACTTC
CASSFGSGIQYF
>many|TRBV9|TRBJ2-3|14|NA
TGTGCCAGCAGCCCTTCTAACGCGGCCTATACGCAGTATTTT
CASSPSNAAYTQYF
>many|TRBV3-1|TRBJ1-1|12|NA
TGTGCCAGCAGCCAGTTCGACACTGAAGCTTTCTTT
CASSQFDTEAFF
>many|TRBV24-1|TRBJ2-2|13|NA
TGTGCCACCAGTGAGCGGGTCACCGGGGAGCTGTTTTTT
CATSERVTGELFF
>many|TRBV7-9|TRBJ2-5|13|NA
TGTGCCACCGTTTGGGGAAACCAAGAGACCCAGTACTTC
CATVWGNQETQYF
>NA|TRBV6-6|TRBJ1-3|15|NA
TGTGCCAGCAGTTACAGTCCGAAGACTGGAAACACCATATATTTT
CASSYSPKTGNTIYF
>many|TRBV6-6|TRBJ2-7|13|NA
TGTGCCAGCACCCCGGTGGGGTCCTACGAGCAGTACTTC
CASTPVGSYEQYF
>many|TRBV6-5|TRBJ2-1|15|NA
TGTGCCAGCAGTTACTCGGGGGACGGAGACAATGAGCAGTTCTTC
CASSYSGDGDNEQFF
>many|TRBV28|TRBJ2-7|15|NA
TGTGCCAGCAGTTTAGGGCCCCTGGGCCCCTACGAGCAGTACTTC
CASSLGPLGPYEQYF
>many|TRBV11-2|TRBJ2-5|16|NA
TGTGCCAGCAGCTTAGATCGGCTAGCGAGGATTGGGACCCAGTACTTC
CASSLDRLARIGTQYF
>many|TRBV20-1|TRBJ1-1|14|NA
TGCAGTGCTAGTAGCATCTTGTTGAACACTGAAGCTTTCTTT
CSASSILLNTEAFF
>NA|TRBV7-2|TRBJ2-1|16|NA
TGTGCCAGCAGCTTAGATTCTAGGGGCCGGGGAAATGAGCAGTTCTTC
CASSLDSRGRGNEQFF
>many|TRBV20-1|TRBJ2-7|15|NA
TGCAGTGCTAGAGCTGGGGCAGGAAACGCCTTTGAGCAGTACTTC
CSARAGAGNAFEQYF
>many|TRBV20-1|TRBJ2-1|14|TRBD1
TGCAGTGCTTTTGGGGACAGGGTGAACAATGAGCAGTTCTTC
CSAFGDRVNNEQFF
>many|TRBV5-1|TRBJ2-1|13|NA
TGCGCCAGCAGCTTGGAGGTAACGGATGAGCAGTTCTTC
CASSLEVTDEQFF
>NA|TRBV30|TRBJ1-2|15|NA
TGTGCCTGGAGTGACGGGGCAGGGCCTTTAGGAGGCTACACCTTC
CAWSDGAGPLGGYTF
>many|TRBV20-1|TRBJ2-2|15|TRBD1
TGCAGTGCTAGAAACCACAGGGGTGACACCGGGGAGCTGTTTTTT
CSARNHRGDTGELFF
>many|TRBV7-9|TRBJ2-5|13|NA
TGTGCCAGCAGCTTTGGCGGTTGGGAGACCCAGTACTTC
CASSFGGWETQYF